This TCR beta chain is from a study of shared clonotypes between healthy human individuals. On the study more broadly: The study used three CD4 naive, three CD4 memory, two CD8 naive and one CD8 memory plate per donor. The study's findings and limits: Larger estimated richness was generally recorded for naive subsets relative to memory subsets. Of the naive CD4 clonotypes, about 5% were shared across a handful of donors.

Sequencing was performed with immunoSEQ multiplex PCR; in TCRdb, only in-frame clones are kept and a portion is missing. This sample has about 1.5 million clones, with approximately 96% found just once. This CDR3 region has 13 residues. The V end lost 2 bases, the J end lost 3 bases, and 8 bases lay between the germline ends. CDR1 is SGHTA and CDR2 is FQGNSA in the germline V gene. Note on this clone: The antigen is unknown.

The receptor comes from a man aged 30 to 45 in good health. The rearrangement links TRBV7-2 to TRBJ2-7; D is ambiguous. Material for sequencing was naive CD4+ T cells sorted from blood. The subset was: CD45RA+ positively selected. CDR3 amino acids: CASSLLVYYEQYF. CDR3 nucleotides: TGTGCCAGCAGCTTATTAGTTTACTACGAGCAGTACTTC.